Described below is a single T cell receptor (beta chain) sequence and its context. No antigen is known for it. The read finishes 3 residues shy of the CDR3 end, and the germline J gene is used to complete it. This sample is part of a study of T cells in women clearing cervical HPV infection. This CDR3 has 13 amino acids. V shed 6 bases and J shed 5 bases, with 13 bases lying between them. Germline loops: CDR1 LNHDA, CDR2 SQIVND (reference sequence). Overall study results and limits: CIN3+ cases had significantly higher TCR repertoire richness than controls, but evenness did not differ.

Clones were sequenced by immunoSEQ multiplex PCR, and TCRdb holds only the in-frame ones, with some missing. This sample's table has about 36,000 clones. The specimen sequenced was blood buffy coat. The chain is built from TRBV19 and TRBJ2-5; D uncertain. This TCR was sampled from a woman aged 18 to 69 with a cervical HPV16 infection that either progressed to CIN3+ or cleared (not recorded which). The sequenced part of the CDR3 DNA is TGTGCCAGTAGCGTTCTCCTCCGGGAGACC. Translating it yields CASSVLLRET. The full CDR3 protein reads CASSVLLRETQYF. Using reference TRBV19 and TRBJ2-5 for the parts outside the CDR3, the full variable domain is DGGITQSPKYLFRKEGQNVTLSCEQNLNHDAMYWYRQDPGQGLRLIYYSQIVNDFQKGDIAEGYSVSREKKESFPLTVTSAQKNPTAFYLCASSVLLRETQYFGPGTRLLVL.